Reported below is one T cell receptor beta chain. The patients had localized lung adenocarcinoma, a non-small cell subtype. The record originates from a study of CD4 and CD8 cells across lung adenocarcinoma regions. The CDR3 has 15 residues. Germline values: CDR1 MRHNA, CDR2 SNTAGT. J gave up 8 bases and V 3 bases, and 9 bases lay outside the gene matches. MiXCR was run by TCRdb on the PCR reads, yielding one entry per CDR3 protein. Of 12,000 or so distinct CDR3 sequences in the sample, approximately 50% were seen once. The receptor comes from a female donor with lung adenocarcinoma. The CD4 and CD8 labels of this study may be unreliable. Sequences were obtained from CD8+ T cells from the center of a lung tumor. The V gene is TRBV6-4, the J gene TRBJ2-3, with 9 nucleotides matching TRBD2. The CDR3 here is CASSEASGARGTQYF. The CDR3, as DNA: TGTGCCAGCAGTGAGGCTAGCGGGGCCCGGGGTACGCAGTATTTT.